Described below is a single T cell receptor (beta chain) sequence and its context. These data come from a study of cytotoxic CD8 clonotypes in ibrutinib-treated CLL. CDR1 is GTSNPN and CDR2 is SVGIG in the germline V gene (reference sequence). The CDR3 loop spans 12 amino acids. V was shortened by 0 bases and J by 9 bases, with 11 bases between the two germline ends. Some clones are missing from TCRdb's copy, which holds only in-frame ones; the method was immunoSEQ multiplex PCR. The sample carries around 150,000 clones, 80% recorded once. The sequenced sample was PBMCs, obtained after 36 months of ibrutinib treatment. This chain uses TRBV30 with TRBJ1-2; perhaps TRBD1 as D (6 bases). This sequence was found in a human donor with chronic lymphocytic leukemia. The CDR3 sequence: CAWSVDTGSYTF. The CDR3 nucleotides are TGTGCCTGGAGTGTGGATACAGGGAGCTACACCTTC.